The present entry profiles one TCR beta chain with its context. Antigen: not known. PCR involved 60 Vbeta and 13 Jbeta primers. Clones were sequenced by immunoSEQ multiplex PCR, and TCRdb holds only the in-frame ones, with some missing. Of 120,000 to 150,000 clones in the sample, 72% were seen once. This entry is derived from a study of cytomegalovirus exposure and HLA in healthy donors. Findings of the study overall: Relative to the roughly 700-donor mean, N-insertions were reportedly fewer in an Asian-associated ancestry cluster in a later analysis. Owing to their indistinguishability, certain V segments, notably TRBV6-2 and TRBV6-3, were excluded. Some TCR beta chains (164 of them) were listed as cytomegalovirus-associated. As a later analysis revealed, most CMV-associated TCR beta chains appeared HLA-restricted.

The CDR3 spans 21 residues. Per germline, CDR1 MGHRA and CDR2 YSYEKL. Trimming removed 0 bases from V and 0 bases from J; junction bases left unmatched: 14. This clonotype was sampled from a man aged 35 to 55 in good health and CMV-seronegative. The sequenced sample was PBMCs. This chain joins TRBV4-1 and TRBJ2-4, with 10 bases fitting TRBD2. The CDR3 here is CASSQDPLAGHITLAKNIQYF. The CDR3 DNA follows: TGCGCCAGCAGCCAAGACCCACTAGCGGGGCATATCACTCTAGCCAAAAACATTCAGTACTTC.